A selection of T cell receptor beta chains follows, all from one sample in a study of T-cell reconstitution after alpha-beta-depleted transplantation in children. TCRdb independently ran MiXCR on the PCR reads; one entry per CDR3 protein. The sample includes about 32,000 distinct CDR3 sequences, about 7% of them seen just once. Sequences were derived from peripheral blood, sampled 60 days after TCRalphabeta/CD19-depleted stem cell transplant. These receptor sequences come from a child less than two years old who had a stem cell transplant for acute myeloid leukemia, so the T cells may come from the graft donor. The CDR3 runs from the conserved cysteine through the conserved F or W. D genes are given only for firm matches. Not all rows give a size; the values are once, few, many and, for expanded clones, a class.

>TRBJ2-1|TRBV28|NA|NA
CASARGPYQDNEQFF
TGTGCCAGCGCCCGGGGCCCCTACCAGGACAATGAGCAGTTCTTC
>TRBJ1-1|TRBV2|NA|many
CASSEWRTGYGTEAFF
TGTGCCAGCAGTGAATGGAGAACAGGGTACGGCACTGAAGCTTTCTTT
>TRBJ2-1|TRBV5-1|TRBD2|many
CASWGLAHEQFF
TGCGCCAGCTGGGGACTAGCCCATGAGCAGTTCTTC
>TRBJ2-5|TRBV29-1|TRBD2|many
CSVVREVDRETQYF
TGCAGCGTTGTCCGGGAGGTCGATCGGGAGACCCAGTACTTC
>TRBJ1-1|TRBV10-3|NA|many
CAISGATGLNTEAFF
TGTGCCATCAGTGGGGCAACAGGGTTGAACACTGAAGCTTTCTTT
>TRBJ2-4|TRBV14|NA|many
CASSQGWLAKNIQYF
TGTGCCAGCAGCCAAGGGTGGCTAGCCAAAAACATTCAGTACTTC
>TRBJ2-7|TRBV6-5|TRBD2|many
CASSPLAEARGEQYF
TGTGCCAGCAGTCCCCTAGCGGAGGCCCGTGGCGAGCAGTACTTC
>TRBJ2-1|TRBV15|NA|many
CATSRARRGVDNEQFF
TGTGCCACCAGCAGAGCCAGACGCGGGGTCGACAATGAGCAGTTCTTC
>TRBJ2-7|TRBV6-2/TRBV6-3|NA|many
CASSYGYEQNF
TGTGCCAGCAGTTACGGTTACGAGCAGAACTTC
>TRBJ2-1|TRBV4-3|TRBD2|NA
CASSPLVAGGRNEQFF
TGCGCCAGCAGCCCTTTGGTAGCGGGGGGGCGGAATGAGCAGTTCTTC
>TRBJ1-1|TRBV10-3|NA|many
CAISESWRNTEAFF
TGTGCCATCAGTGAGTCGTGGCGGAACACTGAAGCTTTCTTT
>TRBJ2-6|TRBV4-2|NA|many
CASSHYTDSGANVLTF
TGTGCCAGCAGCCACTACACCGACTCTGGGGCCAACGTCCTGACTTTC
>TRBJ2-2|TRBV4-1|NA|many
CASIHRDTGELFF
TGCGCCAGCATCCACAGGGACACCGGGGAGCTGTTTTTT
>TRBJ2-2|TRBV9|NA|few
CASSVASDTGELFF
TGTGCCAGCAGCGTAGCCTCAGACACCGGGGAGCTGTTTTTT
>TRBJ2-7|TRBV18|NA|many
CASSPDRDSLTYEQYF
TGTGCCAGCTCACCAGATCGGGACTCACTAACCTACGAGCAGTACTTC
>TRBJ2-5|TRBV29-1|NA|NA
CSVVGSQETQYF
TGCAGCGTTGTGGGATCCCAAGAGACCCAGTACTTC
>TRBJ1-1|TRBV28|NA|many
CASSLGTEAFF
TGTGCCAGCAGTTTGGGGACTGAAGCTTTCTTT
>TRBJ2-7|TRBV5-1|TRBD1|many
CASSLVGTGVRSYEQYF
TGCGCCAGCAGCTTGGTTGGGACAGGGGTACGATCCTACGAGCAGTACTTC
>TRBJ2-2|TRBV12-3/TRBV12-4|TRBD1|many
CASRVDRDHTGELFF
TGTGCCAGCAGAGTCGACAGGGACCACACCGGGGAGCTGTTTTTT
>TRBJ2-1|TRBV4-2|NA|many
CASSQENRASEQFF
TGTGCCAGCAGCCAAGAAAACAGGGCGAGTGAGCAGTTCTTC
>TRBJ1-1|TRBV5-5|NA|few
CASSPRTEAFF
TGTGCCAGCAGCCCGCGCACTGAAGCTTTCTTT
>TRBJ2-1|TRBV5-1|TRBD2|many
CASSLGLAAWYEQFF
TGCGCCAGCAGCTTGGGACTAGCGGCCTGGTATGAGCAGTTCTTC